This TCR beta chain was captured in a study of neurological immune-mediated disorders. The study's findings and limits: One related-CDR3 cluster, identified by phylogenetic grouping, held the repertoires of 18 of 34 multiple sclerosis patients and was a possible signature. HTLV-1-associated myelopathy ranked highest for TCR clonal expansion and multiple sclerosis lowest, beneath healthy controls.

This clonotype was recorded at least ten times. The antigen is not known. The cDNA was synthesized by 5'RACE incorporating 10-nucleotide random UMIs. TCRdb reprocessed the 5' RACE reads via MiXCR and lists one record per CDR3 protein. The sample shows about 70,000 distinct CDR3 sequences, about 5% of them seen only once. Unsorted libraries were prepared from 2 million PBMCs that had been stored at -80 C. Trimming stripped 0 bases from V and 7 bases from J, with 13 bases between. The CDR3 extends over 14 amino acids. From germline, CDR1 is KGHSH and CDR2 LQKENI. The V gene is TRBV18, the J gene TRBJ2-7; a possible D gene is TRBD2 (6 bases). The sequencing sample was made of PBMCs. The receptor was derived from a human donor with multiple sclerosis. The donor label of this sample is uncertain. The CDR3 here is CASSPPTWAGEQYF. The CDR3 nucleotides read TGTGCCAGCTCACCACCAACGTGGGCGGGAGAGCAGTACTTC.